This T cell receptor (beta chain) came from a study of blood T cell repertoires in COVID-19. Background on the study: Samples came from the United States, Italy and Spain, spanning acute and convalescent COVID-19. Sources were T cells, B-cell-depleted T cells, or PBMCs; the material itself was cDNA or gDNA.

Sequencing used immunoSEQ multiplex PCR; TCRdb keeps in-frame clones, though not all of them. The sample includes hundreds of thousands of clones, around 90% seen only once; the top ten take 2.5% to 3%. Recruitment covered about two dozen US areas and drew participants whose ages spanned about 18 to 90 years. Germline V gene sequence: CDR1 SGHRS, CDR2 YFSETQ. The V gene end was trimmed by 2 bases and the J gene end by 7 bases; junction bases not matched to a gene: 8. The CDR3 totals 15 residues. This TCR was recovered from a woman in her forties or fifties who had recovered from COVID-19. Sequencing used PBMCs or T cells enriched from blood (not recorded which). The V call is TRBV5-1, the J call TRBJ2-1; 8 nucleotides line up with TRBD1. DNA for the CDR3: TGCGCCAGCAGCTTCCAACAGGGGGGTGGTAATGAGCAGTTCTTC. Its translation is CASSFQQGGGNEQFF.